A single sample is the source of the 31 T cell receptor beta chains below, sequenced in a study of PD-1 blockade in classical Hodgkin lymphoma. Each of the patients experienced relapse following autologous stem cell transplantation, and their brentuximab vedotin exposure differed. Here immunoSEQ multiplex PCR was the method, and the copy in TCRdb shows in-frame clones only, minus some. Here the sample spans fewer than 20,000 clones, over 75% being singletons. Sample: peripheral blood mononuclear cells (PBMCs), taken at baseline. These receptor sequences come from a human donor with classical Hodgkin lymphoma.

The chain uses TRBV9 and TRBJ2-3, with 8 nucleotides matching TRBD2. V shed 5 bases and J 4 bases; nucleotides not matched to a gene: 9. CDR1 SGDLS and CDR2 YYNGEE come from the germline V gene. This CDR3 has 15 amino acids. This CDR3 reads CASSPGLVSADTQYF. The CDR3 nucleotides read TGTGCCAGCAGTCCGGGACTAGTAAGCGCAGATACGCAGTATTTT.

The gene calls are TRBV6-6 and TRBJ2-2, with TRBD2 identical over 8 bases. After removal of 5 bases from V and 3 bases from J, the junction contained 2 bases not matched to a gene. Looked up from germline, CDR1 is MNHNY and CDR2 is SVGAGI (reference sequence). CDR3 size: 14 residues. The CDR3 DNA is TGTGCCAGCAGTAAGACTAGCGACACCGGGGAGCTGTTTTTT. This codes for CASSKTSDTGELFF.

This chain uses TRBV12-5 with TRBJ2-1; D may match TRBD1 or TRBD2 (6 bases each). This CDR3 has 15 residues. Germline V gene lookup returns CDR1 LGHNT and CDR2 FRNRAP. Trimming shortened V by 0 bases and J by 10 bases, and 16 bases separated the two germline ends. The CDR3 coding sequence is TGTGCTAGTGGTTTGGTATCGGGGGCGCCCCCCGAGCAGTTCTTC. Protein product: CASGLVSGAPPEQFF.

The chain employs TRBV5-1 and TRBJ1-3; weak D call: TRBD1 (5 bases). The length of the CDR3 is 18 residues. The V gene's germline CDR1 is SGHRS and CDR2 YFSETQ. Trimming cost V 0 bases and J 0 bases, with 16 bases left between them. The CDR3 loop reads CASSLGVARVLSGNTIYF. The CDR3 region has the DNA TGCGCCAGCAGCTTGGGAGTGGCCAGGGTACTCTCTGGAAACACCATATATTTT.

To note about this clone: At one boundary the junction diverges from the germline segment, which might be a read error. V gene TRBV28 combines with J gene TRBJ1-1; no firm D call. Germline CDR1 reads MDHEN; CDR2 reads SYDVKM. CDR3 length: 12 residues. The CDR3: CALRGGNTEAFF. The CDR3 coding sequence is TGCGCTCTTCGGGGAGGGAACACTGAAGCTTTCTTT.

In its sample, this clone was seen a few times. The chain has TRBV28 and TRBJ2-1; weak D call: TRBD2 (7 bases). The germline V and J ends were trimmed by 5 bases and 5 bases, with 25 bases remaining between them. The CDR3 contains 18 residues. Germline V gene data show CDR1 as MDHEN and CDR2 as SYDVKM. The CDR3 spells CASSPQTGLSAGDNEQFF. The CDR3 DNA reads as TGTGCCAGCAGTCCTCAGACAGGCCTTTCGGCGGGGGACAATGAGCAGTTCTTC.

This clone showed up just a few times. The chain carries TRBV30 and TRBJ2-7, with TRBD1 as a possible D gene (5 bases). Germline V gene sequence: CDR1 GTSNPN, CDR2 SVGIG (reference sequence). Trimming took off 4 bases at V and 3 bases at J, with 16 bases between the two ends. The CDR3 has 14 residues. The DNA for the CDR3 is TGTGCCTGGACCTTTGAGGCAGGGAACTACGAGCAGTACTTC. Translation: CAWTFEAGNYEQYF. Variable domain in full (rest from reference TRBV30 and TRBJ2-7): SQTIHQWPATLVQPVGSPLSLECTVEGTSNPNLYWYRQAAGRGLQLLFYSVGIGQISSEVPQNLSASRPQDRQFILSSKKLLLSDSGFYLCAWTFEAGNYEQYFGPGTRLTVT.

This chain connects TRBV9 to TRBJ2-3, with unresolved D. With 3 bases removed from V and 6 bases from J, the gap between germline ends came to 11 bases. The CDR3 is 13 amino acids. The germline gives CDR1 SGDLS, CDR2 YYNGEE. The CDR3 is CASSATFLDTQYF. CDR3 DNA: TGTGCCAGCAGCGCCACTTTTTTGGATACGCAGTATTTT.

The V call is TRBV5-1, the J call TRBJ2-2; D call uncertain. V was clipped by 2 bases and J by 1 base, with 12 bases between them. This CDR3 comprises 16 residues. Per germline, CDR1 SGHRS and CDR2 YFSETQ. The CDR3: CASSFGLTRNTGELFF. In DNA form, the CDR3 reads TGCGCCAGCAGCTTTGGTTTGACGAGGAACACCGGGGAGCTGTTTTTT.

This clone was counted between two and nine times. The V call is TRBV2, the J call TRBJ2-1; the D gene is possibly TRBD2 (5 bases). CDR1 and CDR2 from the germline V gene are SNHLY and FYNNEI. Trimming removed 5 bases from V and 12 bases from J, with 14 bases in between. CDR3 size: 12 residues. CDR3 amino acids: CASSSLGSAQFF. In nucleotides, the CDR3 is TGTGCCAGCAGTTCACTAGGATCGGCGCAGTTCTTC.

The J gene is TRBJ2-2, the V gene TRBV28; D might be TRBD1 or TRBD2, each matching 5 bases. V shed 8 bases and J shed 1 base, with 26 bases lying between them. Germline V gene sequence: CDR1 MDHEN, CDR2 SYDVKM. The CDR3 is 19 amino acids. CDR3 coding DNA: TGTGCCAGCCTAACCCTATGGGCAGGGACCCTTAGGAACACCGGGGAGCTGTTTTTT. It yields the protein CASLTLWAGTLRNTGELFF. The variable domain in full, completed from reference TRBV28 and TRBJ2-2, reads DVKVTQSSRYLVKRTGEKVFLECVQDMDHENMFWYRQDPGLGLRLIYFSYDVKMKEKGDIPEGYSVSREKKERFSLILESASTNQTSMYLCASLTLWAGTLRNTGELFFGEGSRLTVL.

The chain joins TRBV2 to TRBJ2-3; D may be TRBD1 (6 bases). The germline CDR1 and CDR2 sequences are SNHLY and FYNNEI. CDR3 length equals 16 residues. Deletions cut 3 bases from V and 2 bases from J, with 15 bases between. CDR3: CASSDQGSGNTDTQYF. CDR3 DNA: TGTGCCAGCAGTGATCAGGGGTCAGGGAACACAGATACGCAGTATTTT.

The V and J genes are TRBV30 and TRBJ1-6, with D unresolved. The CDR3 is 14 residues long. CDR1 GTSNPN and CDR2 SVGIG come from the germline V gene (reference sequence). The ends were cut back, 6 bases at V and 9 bases at J, with 18 bases in the middle. The CDR3 spells CACDSGSLSSPLHF. CDR3 nucleotide sequence: TGTGCCTGCGACTCCGGGAGTCTCTCTTCACCCCTCCACTTT.

This chain uses TRBV4-2 with TRBJ2-7; 8 positions match TRBD2. Germline V gene sequence: CDR1 LGHNA, CDR2 YNFKEQ. Trimming removed 1 base from V and 3 bases from J; junction bases left unmatched: 8. The CDR3 loop spans 16 amino acids. This CDR3 is CASSQGSGSDFYEQYF. In DNA form, the CDR3 reads TGTGCCAGCAGCCAAGGAAGCGGGAGTGATTTCTACGAGCAGTACTTC.

J is TRBJ2-2 and V is TRBV30; unclear D gene. Trimming took off 5 bases at V and 5 bases at J, with 12 bases between the two ends. CDR3 length: 13 residues. Looked up from germline, CDR1 is GTSNPN and CDR2 is SVGIG (reference sequence). Here the CDR3 reads CAWCSSATGELFF. The CDR3 DNA is TGTGCCTGGTGTTCATCGGCAACCGGGGAGCTGTTTTTT.

In this sample, this clone turned up a few times. The chain combines TRBV15 with TRBJ1-6; 11 bases are shared with TRBD1. V was clipped by 2 bases and J by 8 bases; unmatched bases: 5. The length of the CDR3 is 16 residues. Germline V gene data show CDR1 as LNHNV and CDR2 as YYDKDF (reference sequence). Here the CDR3 reads CATSRSAGQGDSPLHF. CDR3 nucleotide sequence: TGTGCCACCAGCAGATCCGCGGGACAGGGGGATTCACCCCTCCACTTT.

The rearrangement uses TRBV7-9 and TRBJ2-7; tentatively, D is TRBD2 (5 bases). V lost 5 bases, J lost 0 bases, and 8 bases lay in between. Germline V CDR1 and CDR2: SEHNR, FQNEAQ (reference sequence). This CDR3 has 13 residues. The CDR3 region is CASSPGNSYEQYF. In DNA, the CDR3 is TGTGCCAGCAGCCCCGGGAACTCCTACGAGCAGTACTTC.

The chain combines TRBV28 with TRBJ2-5, with 11 bases lining up with TRBD2. Germline V gene lookup returns CDR1 MDHEN and CDR2 SYDVKM. Unmatched junction bases numbered 16, after V lost 6 bases and J lost 4 bases. The CDR3 length is 18 residues. The CDR3 loop is CASSRRTPTSGIGETQYF. As DNA, the CDR3 is TGTGCCAGCAGCCGCAGGACACCGACTAGCGGGATCGGAGAGACCCAGTACTTC.

As DNA, the CDR3 is TGCGCCAGCAGCCAGGCGAATAGCGTGGATACGCAGTATTTT. This encodes CASSQANSVDTQYF. The V gene is TRBV5-1, the J gene TRBJ2-3; tentative D call: TRBD2 (5 bases). Germline-derived CDR1 and CDR2 are SGHRS and YFSETQ. CDR3 size: 14 residues. With 4 bases removed from V and 6 bases from J, the gap between germline ends came to 15 bases.

This rearrangement joins TRBV9 to TRBJ2-7; possible D gene TRBD2, 6 bases. Trimming left V 0 bases short and J 4 bases short, with 20 bases between. The CDR3 covers 17 residues. Per the germline V gene, CDR1 is SGDLS and CDR2 is YYNGEE. CDR3 in DNA: TGTGCCAGCAGCGTAGGGCCCATGGGCGGGATCGAATACGAGCAGTACTTC. Translation gives CASSVGPMGGIEYEQYF.

This chain connects TRBV27 to TRBJ1-3, with no clear D. Germline V gene data show CDR1 as MNHEY and CDR2 as SMNVEV (reference sequence). The V and J ends lost 8 bases and 1 base respectively, with 12 bases between them. The CDR3 consists of 14 residues. Written as DNA, the CDR3 is TGTGCCAGCGGAACACCTACTTCTGGAAACACCATATATTTT. It yields the protein CASGTPTSGNTIYF.

This chain joins TRBV2 and TRBJ2-7; D call uncertain. The CDR3 contains 13 residues. In germline, CDR1 is SNHLY, CDR2 FYNNEI. Trimming removed 6 bases from V and 3 bases from J, with 12 bases in between. DNA of the CDR3: TGTGCCAGCAGCCAGGTCCGAGGCTACGAGCAGTACTTC. Its protein product is CASSQVRGYEQYF.

This chain connects TRBV28 to TRBJ1-3, with no clear D. Germline-derived CDR1 and CDR2 are MDHEN and SYDVKM. The length of the CDR3 is 18 residues. Trimming left V 4 bases short and J 2 bases short, with 21 bases between. The CDR3: CASSSRIRRTVTGNTIYF. In nucleotides, the CDR3 is TGTGCCAGCAGTTCCAGAATACGCAGAACGGTTACTGGAAACACCATATATTTT.

J is TRBJ1-1 and V is TRBV6-5; possibly TRBD1 for D (6 bases). V lost 6 bases to trimming and J lost 0 bases, with 8 bases between them. The germline CDR1 and CDR2 sequences are MNHEY and SVGAGI. The CDR3 is made up of 13 amino acids. The CDR3 nucleotides read TGTGCCAGCAGGGGACATCTGAACACTGAAGCTTTCTTT. It yields the protein CASRGHLNTEAFF.

The chain uses TRBV11-3 and TRBJ2-3, with D possibly matching TRBD1 (5 bases). This CDR3 contains 17 residues. Germline CDR1 reads SGHNT; CDR2 reads YENEEA. V dropped 4 bases and J dropped 1 base, with 18 bases sitting between them. The CDR3 bases are TGTGCCAGCAGCTCACCTTGGGTAGGGGATGGCACAGATACGCAGTATTTT. Translated: CASSSPWVGDGTDTQYF.

The V and J genes are TRBV5-1 and TRBJ2-7; D unresolved. In germline, CDR1 is SGHRS, CDR2 YFSETQ. V lost 0 bases and J lost 3, with 7 bases in between. The CDR3 is made up of 13 amino acids. The CDR3 loop reads CASSLVSDYEQYF. The CDR3 region has the DNA TGCGCCAGCAGCTTGGTGTCAGACTACGAGCAGTACTTC.

This chain joins TRBV5-8 and TRBJ1-6; perhaps TRBD1 as D (6 bases). CDR1 is SGHTS, CDR2 YDEGEE, per germline. V lost 4 bases to trimming and J lost 9 bases, with 20 bases between them. There are 16 residues in the CDR3. The CDR3 DNA is TGTGCCAGCAGCGCAGGGCCGGGGGGGCGCTTTTCACCCCTCCACTTT. Its translation: CASSAGPGGRFSPLHF.

This clone was found once. The CDR3 spells CASTATVVKMPSGNTIYF. DNA of the CDR3: TGTGCCAGCACAGCGACGGTCGTCAAAATGCCCTCTGGAAACACCATATATTTT. The chain recombines TRBV27 with TRBJ1-3, with unresolved D. Germline CDR1 and CDR2: MNHEY and SMNVEV (reference sequence). The V end was cut by 7 bases, the J end by 0 bases, with 22 bases between. The CDR3 contains 18 residues.

The CDR3 loop is CAWSSLPGGRETQYF. The CDR3 DNA sequence: TGTGCCTGGAGTAGTCTCCCAGGGGGCCGGGAGACCCAGTACTTC. The rearrangement links TRBV30 to TRBJ2-5; 8 nucleotides line up with TRBD1. Germline V lookup: CDR1 GTSNPN, CDR2 SVGIG (reference sequence). The CDR3 consists of 15 residues. Germline trimming cut 2 bases from V and 5 bases from J; bases unmatched to any gene: 10.

This clone was seen a handful of times. J is TRBJ1-2 and V is TRBV2, with no clear D. Trimming removed 4 bases at V and 9 bases at J, with 15 bases between. The CDR3 consists of 13 residues. Germline assignment: CDR1 SNHLY and CDR2 FYNNEI. For the CDR3, the DNA is TGTGCCAGCAGTGCGAACCGTCCCTCCAGCTACACCTTC. The encoded protein is CASSANRPSSYTF.

The chain uses TRBV11-2 and TRBJ2-1, with 7 bases that match TRBD2. The CDR3 has 16 amino acids. Germline V gene data show CDR1 as SGHAT and CDR2 as FQNNGV. J was trimmed by 7 bases and V by 1 base; bases with no gene match: 10. In DNA form, the CDR3 reads TGTGCCAGCAGCTTAGGGTCAAGAGGGCGGGGGAATGAGCAGTTCTTC. Its translation: CASSLGSRGRGNEQFF.